The 30 T cell receptor beta chains below all came from one sample that was sequenced in a study of T cells after yellow fever vaccination. In TCRdb, the 5' RACE reads were re-called with MiXCR into one record per CDR3 protein. Of 610,000 or so distinct CDR3 sequences listed, 12% are singletons. The input for sequencing was PBMCs, taken on the day of the yellow fever booster vaccination. The receptors originated from a man aged 30 to 45 who received the YFV17D yellow fever vaccine.

This clonotype was counted between two and nine times. The V and J genes are TRBV10-1 and TRBJ2-5; 9 bases match TRBD2. V lost 6 bases and J lost 1; bases outside the gene matches: 3. Germline V gene sequence: CDR1 WNHNN, CDR2 SYGVQD (reference sequence). This CDR3 has 14 residues. CDR3 in DNA: TGCGCCAGCAGCCGTAGCGGGAGCCAAGAGACCCAGTACTTC. Encoded protein: CASSRSGSQETQYF.

This clonotype turned up a few times. The chain has TRBV12-3 or TRBV12-4 and TRBJ2-5; the match to TRBD1 covers 9 bases. The CDR3 loop spans 16 amino acids. The J segment lost 5 bases and the V segment lost 2 bases, leaving 9 bases of the junction unmatched. The CDR3 sequence: CASSLPTGGSSETQYF. CDR3 DNA sequence: TGTGCCAGCAGTTTACCCACAGGGGGCAGTTCGGAGACCCAGTACTTC.

CDR3 bases: TGTGCCAGCAGCGTAGCGGGAGGGCCCCAAGAGACCCAGTACTTC. Translating it yields CASSVAGGPQETQYF. The V gene is TRBV9, the J gene TRBJ2-5; 8 bases align to TRBD2. The germline V gene encodes CDR1 SGDLS and CDR2 YYNGEE. The V gene end was trimmed by 0 bases and the J gene end by 1 base; junction bases not matched to a gene: 2. The CDR3 covers 15 residues.

V is TRBV5-1 and J is TRBJ1-2, with unresolved D. Germline V gives CDR1 SGHRS, CDR2 YFSETQ. The CDR3 covers 14 residues. V dropped 0 bases and J dropped 4 bases, with 10 bases sitting between them. CDR3 sequence: CASSLDGLSYGYTF. CDR3 coding DNA: TGCGCCAGCAGCTTGGATGGCTTATCCTATGGCTACACCTTC. Full variable domain (remainder filled in from reference TRBV5-1 and TRBJ1-2): KAGVTQTPRYLIKTRGQQVTLSCSPISGHRSVSWYQQTPGQGLQFLFEYFSETQRNKGNFPGRFSGRQFSNSRSEMNVSTLELGDSALYLCASSLDGLSYGYTFGSGTRLTVV.

This clonotype appeared many times. This chain links TRBV20-1 with TRBJ1-5, with no clear D. The germline gives CDR1 DFQATT, CDR2 SNEGSKA (reference sequence). The V and J ends lost 1 base and 4 bases respectively, with 8 bases between them. The CDR3 runs to 13 residues. Here the CDR3 reads CSARATANQPQHF. The DNA for the CDR3 is TGCAGTGCTAGAGCAACAGCGAATCAGCCCCAGCATTTT.

This clonotype has at least ten counts. The chain combines TRBV20-1 with TRBJ1-2, with a tentative D call TRBD1 (5 bases). The CDR3 loop spans 12 amino acids. Deletions cut 2 bases from V and 8 bases from J, with 12 bases between. Germline values: CDR1 DFQATT, CDR2 SNEGSKA (reference sequence). Here the CDR3 DNA reads TGCAGTGCTAGAATCCCCCAGGGAGGCTACACCTTC. This encodes CSARIPQGGYTF.

This clonotype was detected only a few times. The chain combines TRBV6-2 or TRBV6-3 with TRBJ1-1; weak D call: TRBD1 (5 bases). The CDR3 runs 15 residues. Trimming left V 2 bases short and J 4 bases short, with 14 bases between. CDR1 and CDR2 (germline): MNHEY, SVGEGT. This CDR3 is CASSYPRYGATEAFF. The CDR3 DNA reads as TGTGCCAGCAGTTACCCCAGGTACGGGGCCACTGAAGCTTTCTTT.

This sequence joins TRBV12-3 or TRBV12-4 and TRBJ2-7; D tentatively fits TRBD1 or TRBD2 (5 bases each). The CDR3 is made up of 14 amino acids. Trimming cost V 8 bases and J 5 bases, with 19 bases left between them. The CDR3 spells CASAGTPGTNEQYF. In DNA form, the CDR3 reads TGTGCCAGCGCAGGGACGCCCGGAACCAACGAGCAGTACTTC.

This chain connects TRBV6-5 to TRBJ2-1; D ambiguous. V lost 5 bases and J 8 bases, leaving 10 bases between the germline ends. This CDR3 is 12 amino acids long. CDR1 and CDR2 from the germline V gene are MNHEY and SVGAGI. CDR3 DNA sequence: TGTGCCAGCAGTGAGCTGGCGCATGAGCAGTTCTTC. This gives the protein CASSELAHEQFF.

The sample holds a few counts of this clonotype. The chain has TRBV18 and TRBJ2-7, with unresolved D. Per germline, CDR1 KGHSH and CDR2 LQKENI. CDR3 length: 15 amino acids. Deletions cut 0 bases from V and 5 bases from J, with 14 bases between. Written as DNA, the CDR3 is TGTGCCAGCTCACCACCAGGACCAGTGGTGAACGAGCAGTACTTC. This codes for CASSPPGPVVNEQYF. The full variable domain, with the rest looked up from reference TRBV18 and TRBJ2-7, is NAGVMQNPRHLVRRRGQEARLRCSPMKGHSHVYWYRQLPEEGLKFMVYLQKENIIDESGMPKERFSAEFPKEGPSILRIQQVVRGDSAAYFCASSPPGPVVNEQYFGPGTRLTVT.

This clonotype was seen ten or more times. The rearrangement joins TRBV20-1 to TRBJ1-3; a weak D match, TRBD1 (6 bases). The germline V and J ends were trimmed by 6 bases and 0 bases, with 21 bases remaining between them. Germline CDR1 and CDR2: DFQATT and SNEGSKA (reference sequence). The CDR3 length is 17 residues. The chain's CDR3 is CSARDGGLGGSGNTIYF. In nucleotides, the CDR3 is TGCAGTGCCCGCGACGGGGGGCTCGGCGGCTCTGGAAACACCATATATTTT.

Only a few counts were recorded for this clonotype. This chain connects TRBV7-6 to TRBJ1-1; TRBD1 matches 9 bases. In germline, CDR1 is SGHVS, CDR2 FNYEAQ. There are 17 residues in the CDR3. Trimming removed 5 bases from V and 1 base from J; junction bases left unmatched: 11. The CDR3 reads CASSAQQGARRNTEAFF. The CDR3 nucleotides are TGTGCCAGCAGCGCCCAACAGGGGGCGCGTAGGAACACTGAAGCTTTCTTT.

The chain uses TRBV2 and TRBJ2-1; the match to TRBD2 covers 14 bases. Germline V gene sequence: CDR1 SNHLY, CDR2 FYNNEI. CDR3 length equals 15 residues. J gave up 10 bases and V 3 bases, and 5 bases lay outside the gene matches. This chain's CDR3 is CASSDPGTSGSEQFF. The CDR3 region has the DNA TGTGCCAGCAGTGATCCCGGGACTAGCGGGAGCGAGCAGTTCTTC.

V usage is TRBV6-2 or TRBV6-3 and J usage is TRBJ2-7; unclear D gene. In germline, CDR1 is MNHEY, CDR2 SVGEGT. Trimming removed 6 bases at V and 3 bases at J, with 6 bases between. The CDR3 runs to 11 residues. The CDR3 loop is CASRDRYEQYF. In DNA form, the CDR3 reads TGTGCCAGCAGGGACCGCTACGAGCAGTACTTC.

In this sample, this clonotype turned up a few times. V and J are TRBV28 and TRBJ2-7; D possibly corresponds to TRBD2 (6 bases). The CDR3 has 14 amino acids. Germline lookup yields CDR1 MDHEN and CDR2 SYDVKM. Trimming took off 4 bases at V and 2 bases at J, with 12 bases between the two ends. As DNA, the CDR3 is TGTGCCAGCAGTTGGGGACTGAGGACCTACGAGCAGTACTTC. It specifies CASSWGLRTYEQYF. The full variable domain, its missing parts supplied by reference TRBV28 and TRBJ2-7, is DVKVTQSSRYLVKRTGEKVFLECVQDMDHENMFWYRQDPGLGLRLIYFSYDVKMKEKGDIPEGYSVSREKKERFSLILESASTNQTSMYLCASSWGLRTYEQYFGPGTRLTVT.

The chain links TRBV10-3 to TRBJ2-5; 9 positions agree with TRBD2. The V segment lost 2 bases and the J segment 2 bases; nucleotides outside the gene matches: 6. The CDR3 has 16 residues. Germline V CDR1 and CDR2: ENHRY, SYGVKD. CDR3 nucleotides: TGTGCCATCAGTGAGGGGCGGGAGGGGGCACAAGAGACCCAGTACTTC. Residues: CAISEGREGAQETQYF.

This clonotype was seen a handful of times. This sequence joins TRBV6-5 and TRBJ2-3; 14 nucleotides line up with TRBD2. Per germline, CDR1 MNHEY and CDR2 SVGAGI. V trimming: 0 bases; J trimming: 4 bases; junction bases outside the gene matches: 0. The CDR3 consists of 16 residues. In DNA, the CDR3 is TGTGCCAGCAGTTACTCGGGACTAGCGGGAGCAGATACGCAGTATTTT. This sequence encodes CASSYSGLAGADTQYF.

The chain carries TRBV9 and TRBJ2-3; 9 positions agree with TRBD2. J was trimmed by 5 bases and V by 0 bases; bases with no gene match: 7. Looked up from germline, CDR1 is SGDLS and CDR2 is YYNGEE. The CDR3 contains 16 residues. CDR3 bases: TGTGCCAGCAGCGTAGAAATAGCGGGAGCAATAGATACGCAGTATTTT. Translation: CASSVEIAGAIDTQYF.

This clonotype appeared a few times. The rearrangement links TRBV7-8 to TRBJ2-2, with TRBD2 matching 12 bases. The CDR3 length is 18 residues. J lost 4 bases, V lost 5 bases, and 11 bases had no gene match. Germline CDR1 and CDR2: SGHVS and FQNEAQ. CDR3 coding DNA: TGTGCCAGCAGCCCGAATCTAGCGGGAGGGTCACCCACCGGGGAGCTGTTTTTT. It yields the protein CASSPNLAGGSPTGELFF.

There are a few counts of this clonotype. The CDR3 here is CSALHASSYNSPLHF. The CDR3 coding sequence is TGCAGTGCTCTACATGCGAGCTCCTATAATTCACCCCTCCACTTT. The rearrangement joins TRBV20-1 to TRBJ1-6; D not certain. In germline, CDR1 is DFQATT, CDR2 SNEGSKA (reference sequence). The CDR3 totals 15 residues. V was cut by 5 bases and J by 0 bases, with 11 bases left in between.

This clonotype was counted only a few times. V gene TRBV20-1 combines with J gene TRBJ2-4; 7 bases fit TRBD1. Germline V CDR1 and CDR2: DFQATT, SNEGSKA (reference sequence). The CDR3 has 15 amino acids. Trimming took 7 bases from V and 7 from J; bases not matched to a gene: 16. The CDR3 is CSVQGTQGVRNIQYF. CDR3 nucleotides: TGCAGTGTACAGGGGACCCAGGGCGTCAGGAACATTCAGTACTTC.

This clonotype has a handful of counts. DNA for the CDR3: TGTGCCACCAGTGACCCCCGACAGGGTCCCCTCGATGAGCAGTTCTTC. Its protein product is CATSDPRQGPLDEQFF. V gene TRBV24-1 combines with J gene TRBJ2-1, with 7 bases matching TRBD1. With V trimmed by 4 bases and J by 8 bases, 13 bases remained unmatched. The CDR3 consists of 16 residues. The V gene's germline CDR1 is KGHDR and CDR2 SFDVKD.

This rearrangement joins TRBV27 to TRBJ1-2, with 10 nucleotides matching TRBD1. Unmatched junction bases numbered 9, after V lost 3 bases and J lost 2 bases. The CDR3 has 17 amino acids. Per germline, CDR1 MNHEY and CDR2 SMNVEV (reference sequence). The CDR3, as DNA: TGTGCCAGCAGTTTGCGGGGACAGGGGCGTATCAACTATGGCTACACCTTC. Translation: CASSLRGQGRINYGYTF.

CDR3 DNA: TGTGCCATGAGCCCTGGGAACTACCTGAGCACAGATACGCAGTATTTT. It translates to CAMSPGNYLSTDTQYF. J is TRBJ2-3 and V is TRBV5-3; no clear D. TRBV5-3 is annotated as an ORF whose role is uncertain. V was trimmed by 9 bases and J by 0 bases, leaving 20 bases between them. The CDR3 extends over 16 amino acids.

This clonotype has only a few counts. The J gene is TRBJ2-4, the V gene TRBV4-1; TRBD2 matches 7 bases. J lost 6 bases, V lost 0 bases, and 2 bases had no gene match. This CDR3 contains 14 residues. Germline CDR1 is MGHRA and CDR2 is YSYEKL. The CDR3 protein is CASSQEGGGNIQYF. DNA of the CDR3: TGCGCCAGCAGCCAAGAGGGGGGGGGAAACATTCAGTACTTC.

This clonotype was counted a few times. V usage is TRBV7-2 and J usage is TRBJ2-5; D might be TRBD2 (5 bases). The CDR3 totals 13 residues. V was pared by 3 bases and J by 7 bases, with 12 bases between. Germline CDR1 SGHTA, CDR2 FQGNSA. CDR3 nucleotides: TGTGCCAGCAGCTTGCCGGGGAGAGGGACCCAGTACTTC. This gives the protein CASSLPGRGTQYF.

This clonotype has only a few counts. V and J are TRBV5-4 and TRBJ2-1, with 9 bases fitting TRBD2. V lost 0 bases to trimming and J lost 4 bases; unmatched junction nucleotides: 5. The germline CDR1 and CDR2 sequences are SGHNT and YYREEE (reference sequence). The CDR3 is 16 amino acids. The CDR3 loop reads CASSLGSGSRYNEQFF. The CDR3 nucleotides read TGTGCCAGCAGCTTGGGTAGCGGGAGCCGGTACAATGAGCAGTTCTTC.

This chain connects TRBV12-3 or TRBV12-4 to TRBJ2-3; 10 bases are shared with TRBD2. The CDR3 covers 17 residues. Trimming at V came to 7 bases and at J to 5 bases, leaving 15 bases not matched to a gene. CDR3 in DNA: TGTGCCAGCACTCTCCCTCCAGCGGGAGGGCGGGGAGATACGCAGTATTTT. Protein sequence: CASTLPPAGGRGDTQYF.

Only a few counts were recorded for this clonotype. The genes are TRBV11-1 and TRBJ2-1; TRBD1 matches at 8 bases. V was clipped by 4 bases and J by 4 bases; unmatched bases: 18. Germline CDR1 and CDR2: SGHAT and FQDESV (reference sequence). CDR3 length equals 19 residues. The CDR3 DNA reads as TGTGCCAGCAGCTCTTTTCCCCTCCAACAGGGGGAAATATACAATGAGCAGTTCTTC. Residues: CASSSFPLQQGEIYNEQFF. Full variable domain (remainder filled in from reference TRBV11-1 and TRBJ2-1): EAEVAQSPRYKITEKSQAVAFWCDPISGHATLYWYRQILGQGPELLVQFQDESVVDDSQLPKDRFSAERLKGVDSTLKIQPAELGDSAMYLCASSSFPLQQGEIYNEQFFGPGTRLTVL.

This clonotype occurred a few times. V is TRBV5-5 and J is TRBJ2-1; D is undetermined. There are 16 residues in the CDR3. CDR1 SGHKS and CDR2 YYEKEE come from the germline V gene (reference sequence). The V end was cut by 3 bases, the J end by 1 base, with 14 bases between. CDR3 protein: CASSSWAALSYNEQFF. The CDR3 region has the DNA TGTGCCAGCAGCTCCTGGGCCGCCCTTTCCTACAATGAGCAGTTCTTC.